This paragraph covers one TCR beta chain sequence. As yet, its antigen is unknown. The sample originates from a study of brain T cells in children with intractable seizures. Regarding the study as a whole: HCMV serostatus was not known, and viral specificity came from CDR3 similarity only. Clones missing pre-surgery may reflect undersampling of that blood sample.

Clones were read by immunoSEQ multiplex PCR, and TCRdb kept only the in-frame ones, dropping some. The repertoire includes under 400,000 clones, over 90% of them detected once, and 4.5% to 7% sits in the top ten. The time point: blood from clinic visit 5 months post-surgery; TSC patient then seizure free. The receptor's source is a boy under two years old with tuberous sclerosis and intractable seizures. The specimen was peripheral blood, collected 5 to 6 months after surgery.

As DNA, the CDR3 is TGTGCCAGTAGTATGGGGGGCCTTTATGGCTACACCTTC. Protein sequence: CASSMGGLYGYTF. This sequence joins TRBV19 and TRBJ1-2; D possibly corresponds to TRBD1 (6 bases). The germline V and J ends were trimmed by 3 bases and 5 bases, with 10 bases remaining between them. Germline lookup yields CDR1 LNHDA and CDR2 SQIVND (reference sequence). The CDR3 extends over 13 amino acids. Variable domain in full (rest from reference TRBV19 and TRBJ1-2): DGGITQSPKYLFRKEGQNVTLSCEQNLNHDAMYWYRQDPGQGLRLIYYSQIVNDFQKGDIAEGYSVSREKKESFPLTVTSAQKNPTAFYLCASSMGGLYGYTFGSGTRLTVV.